The 13 T cell receptor beta chains below come from one sample, sequenced in a study of cytomegalovirus exposure and HLA in healthy donors. Only in-frame clones appear in the TCRdb table, and some are missing; sequencing was by immunoSEQ multiplex PCR. In the table there are more than 110,000 clones, about 95% of which are singletons. The sequenced sample was PBMCs. The receptors here all came from a man between 18 and 35 years old in good health and CMV-seropositive.

The chain employs TRBV6-5 and TRBJ2-2, with D perhaps TRBD2 (5 bases). V was pared by 1 base and J by 1 base, with 10 bases between. CDR3 length: 16 residues. Germline V gene sequence: CDR1 MNHEY, CDR2 SVGAGI. The CDR3 is CASSYYPSLNTGELFF. CDR3 nucleotide sequence: TGTGCCAGCAGTTACTACCCTAGCTTGAACACCGGGGAGCTGTTTTTT.

The rearrangement uses TRBV9 and TRBJ1-1; 7 nucleotides agree with TRBD1. This CDR3 spans 13 amino acids. After removal of 4 bases from V and 7 bases from J, the junction contained 7 bases not matched to a gene. Germline V lookup: CDR1 SGDLS, CDR2 YYNGEE. The CDR3 region is CASSTGQAHEAFF. DNA for the CDR3: TGTGCCAGCAGCACAGGACAGGCCCATGAAGCTTTCTTT.

This chain joins TRBV28 and TRBJ2-4, with D unclear. Deletions cut 3 bases from V and 1 base from J, with 10 bases between. Germline CDR1 reads MDHEN; CDR2 reads SYDVKM. The CDR3 spans 15 residues. Here the CDR3 reads CASSFEYRAKNIQYF. CDR3 coding DNA: TGTGCCAGCAGTTTTGAGTATCGGGCCAAAAACATTCAGTACTTC.

The chain carries TRBV19 and TRBJ2-5; D is possibly TRBD2 (6 bases). The CDR3 covers 14 residues. Trimming shortened V by 1 base and J by 5 bases, and 11 bases separated the two germline ends. CDR1 LNHDA and CDR2 SQIVND come from the germline V gene (reference sequence). The CDR3 loop is CASSIAPRGETQYF. The CDR3 bases are TGTGCCAGTAGTATAGCGCCCCGGGGGGAGACCCAGTACTTC.

The chain links TRBV25-1 to TRBJ2-1; D might be TRBD2 (6 bases). The CDR3 totals 14 residues. Germline V gives CDR1 MGHDK, CDR2 SYGVNS. V lost 3 bases to trimming and J lost 9 bases, with 15 bases between them. DNA for the CDR3: TGTGCCAGCAGTGATAGGGCTGGGGAGGTTGAGCAGTTCTTC. It specifies CASSDRAGEVEQFF.

The chain couples TRBV15 to TRBJ2-5, with 7 bases identical to TRBD1. Germline loops: CDR1 LNHNV, CDR2 YYDKDF (reference sequence). The CDR3 loop spans 15 amino acids. J gave up 5 bases and V 3 bases, and 9 bases lay outside the gene matches. This CDR3 reads CATSRGPQGRETQYF. The DNA for the CDR3 is TGTGCCACCAGCAGGGGACCACAGGGGCGGGAGACCCAGTACTTC.

The chain has TRBV5-1 and TRBJ1-3; D is unclear. CDR1 is SGHRS and CDR2 is YFSETQ in the germline V gene. V was cut by 3 bases and J by 4 bases, with 14 bases left in between. The CDR3 spans 15 residues. CDR3 sequence: CASSSAGKGGNTIYF. CDR3 nucleotides: TGCGCCAGCAGCTCAGCCGGGAAAGGGGGAAACACCATATATTTT.

The count of this clone is one. The J gene is TRBJ1-2, the V gene TRBV6-1; a possible D gene is TRBD1 (5 bases). V lost 4 bases and J 8 bases, leaving 14 bases between the germline ends. Looked up from germline, CDR1 is MNHNS and CDR2 is SASEGT. CDR3 length: 13 residues. The CDR3 spells CASSADNLWGYTF. The CDR3 nucleotides are TGTGCCAGCAGTGCGGACAACCTATGGGGCTACACCTTC.

This clone was found a few times. The V gene is TRBV28, the J gene TRBJ1-4; weak D call: TRBD1 (6 bases). The germline CDR1 and CDR2 sequences are MDHEN and SYDVKM. The CDR3 is 14 residues long. Trimming took off 6 bases at V and 7 bases at J, with 15 bases between the two ends. The chain's CDR3 is CASSNRALSEKLFF. The CDR3 DNA follows: TGTGCCAGCAGCAACAGGGCCCTTAGTGAAAAACTGTTTTTT. Full variable domain (outside the CDR3, taken from reference TRBV28 and TRBJ1-4): DVKVTQSSRYLVKRTGEKVFLECVQDMDHENMFWYRQDPGLGLRLIYFSYDVKMKEKGDIPEGYSVSREKKERFSLILESASTNQTSMYLCASSNRALSEKLFFGSGTQLSVL.

This clone has a single count. The chain is built from TRBV10-3 and TRBJ2-3; D gene ambiguous. CDR3 length equals 15 residues. V lost 3 bases to trimming and J lost 3 bases, with 13 bases between them. Germline CDR1 is ENHRY and CDR2 is SYGVKD. The CDR3 DNA follows: TGTGCCATCAGTGAAAGAGGAGCCGTTACAGATACGCAGTATTTT. Its protein is CAISERGAVTDTQYF.

The chain recombines TRBV21-1 with TRBJ2-1; the D call in the table, TRBD2, was not verified against the DNA. TRBV21-1 is deemed a pseudogene. This CDR3 is 15 amino acids long. CDR3 loop: CASSLREGGHNEQFF. As DNA, the CDR3 is TGTGCCAGCAGCTTAAGGGAGGGTGGCCACAATGAGCAGTTCTTC.

The chain uses TRBV7-9 and TRBJ1-2, with a possible D match to TRBD1 (6 bases). V lost 4 bases and J 8 bases, leaving 11 bases between the germline ends. The germline CDR1 and CDR2 sequences are SEHNR and FQNEAQ (reference sequence). The CDR3 sequence is 12 residues long. In DNA form, the CDR3 reads TGTGCCAGCAGCTCCCCGCAGGGGGGCTACACCTTC. This sequence encodes CASSSPQGGYTF.

The gene calls are TRBV1 and TRBJ2-2; the table's D gene call, TRBD1, was not cross checked with the DNA. TRBV1 constitutes a pseudogene. The CDR3 sequence is 14 residues long. The CDR3 nucleotides read TGCACCAGCAGCCAAGGGCAGAACACCGGGGAGCTGTTTTTT. Translation gives CTSSQGQNTGELFF.